This T cell receptor (beta chain) was recorded in a study of shared T cell receptors in the human thymus. This clone turned up a few times. Profiling relied on immunoSEQ multiplex PCR, and the TCRdb table lists in-frame clones only, not all of them. This repertoire shows approximately 730,000 clones, approximately 85% found once; its top ten account for under 0.012%. Separately, the same data were catalogued under a study of human thymus T cells. That paper notes: Resections obtained during corrective heart surgery supplied the thymus tissue. Among thymic and blood repertoires, usage of V and J genes appeared biased. Related work found strong thymic repertoire overlap between unrelated individuals.

The receptor was derived from a girl less than two years old with a congenital heart defect. Material for sequencing was thymocytes.

As DNA, the CDR3 is TGTGCCAGCAGGAGACAGGGGAGGAGCGACGAGCAGTACTTC. It translates to CASRRQGRSDEQYF. The rearrangement uses TRBV6-5 and TRBJ2-7; 8 bases are a match to TRBD1. In germline, CDR1 is MNHEY, CDR2 SVGAGI. The ends lost 6 bases at V and 5 bases at J; junction bases unmatched: 9. The CDR3 is 14 residues long.